Listed below are T cell receptor beta chains from one sample, sequenced in a study of blood T cells in healthy people across ages. TCRdb called the 5' RACE reads again in MiXCR, with one record for every CDR3 protein. The data contain around 690,000 distinct CDR3 sequences, 58% of them singletons. Material: blood. These TCRs come from a man aged 60-69 years in good health. CDR3s include the opening cysteine and the closing phenylalanine or tryptophan. A D gene is named only where the DNA matches it firmly. Clone size, where shown, is once, few, many, or a class for clones that have expanded.

V gene: TRBV11-2; J gene: TRBJ2-3; clone size: .; D gene: .; CDR3 protein: CASSLGGAGSTDTQYF; CDR3 DNA: TGTGCCAGCAGCTTAGGAGGGGCAGGGAGCACAGATACGCAGTATTTT
V gene: TRBV4-1; J gene: TRBJ2-6; clone size: few; D gene: TRBD1; CDR3 protein: CASSLGGQRASGANVLTF; CDR3 DNA: TGCGCCAGCAGCCTAGGGGGACAGAGAGCCTCTGGGGCCAACGTCCTGACTTTC
V gene: TRBV2; J gene: TRBJ1-1; clone size: .; D gene: .; CDR3 protein: CASRAGVTEAFF; CDR3 DNA: TGTGCCTCAAGGGCAGGGGTCACTGAAGCTTTCTTT
V gene: TRBV27; J gene: TRBJ2-5; clone size: few; D gene: .; CDR3 protein: CASSLNAGIQETQYF; CDR3 DNA: TGTGCCAGCAGTTTAAACGCAGGTATTCAAGAGACCCAGTACTTC
V gene: TRBV10-3; J gene: TRBJ2-3; clone size: .; D gene: TRBD2; CDR3 protein: CAIRSGGATDTQYF; CDR3 DNA: TGTGCCATCAGGAGCGGGGGGGCCACAGATACGCAGTATTTT
V gene: TRBV4-1; J gene: TRBJ2-1; clone size: .; D gene: TRBD2; CDR3 protein: CASSPRLGLAGVNNEQFF; CDR3 DNA: TGCGCCAGCAGCCCGCGCCTTGGTTTAGCGGGGGTAAACAATGAGCAGTTCTTC
V gene: TRBV29-1; J gene: TRBJ2-1; clone size: .; D gene: TRBD1; CDR3 protein: CSVVQGISEQFF; CDR3 DNA: TGCAGCGTTGTACAGGGGATCAGTGAGCAGTTCTTC
V gene: TRBV25-1; J gene: TRBJ1-4; clone size: .; D gene: .; CDR3 protein: CASSVGGGTNEKLFF; CDR3 DNA: TGTGCCAGCAGTGTTGGGGGGGGGACTAATGAAAAACTGTTTTTT
V gene: TRBV6-5; J gene: TRBJ1-2; clone size: few; D gene: .; CDR3 protein: CASSYSGNGYTF; CDR3 DNA: TGTGCCAGCAGTTACTCAGGGAATGGCTACACCTTC
V gene: TRBV3-1; J gene: TRBJ1-1; clone size: .; D gene: TRBD1; CDR3 protein: CASSPVDRGAEAFF; CDR3 DNA: TGTGCCAGCAGCCCCGTGGACAGGGGGGCTGAAGCTTTCTTT
V gene: TRBV7-9; J gene: TRBJ2-4; clone size: .; D gene: .; CDR3 protein: CASSRQIAKNIQYF; CDR3 DNA: TGTGCCAGCAGCAGACAGATAGCCAAAAACATTCAGTACTTC
V gene: TRBV28; J gene: TRBJ2-1; clone size: many; D gene: .; CDR3 protein: CATEGTPVGQFF; CDR3 DNA: TGTGCCACCGAGGGGACCCCGGTTGGACAGTTCTTC
V gene: TRBV5-1; J gene: TRBJ1-5; clone size: .; D gene: .; CDR3 protein: CASSAGGDFNQPQHF; CDR3 DNA: TGCGCCAGCAGCGCCGGGGGGGACTTCAATCAGCCCCAGCATTTT
V gene: TRBV6-5; J gene: TRBJ1-2; clone size: few; D gene: TRBD1; CDR3 protein: CASSYGEGARGYTF; CDR3 DNA: TGTGCCAGCAGTTATGGGGAGGGGGCGAGGGGCTACACCTTC
V gene: TRBV5-1; J gene: TRBJ2-3; clone size: few; D gene: .; CDR3 protein: CASSPRGFTDTQYF; CDR3 DNA: TGCGCCAGCAGCCCGCGAGGCTTCACAGATACGCAGTATTTT
V gene: TRBV28; J gene: TRBJ1-1; clone size: .; D gene: .; CDR3 protein: CASYLKSRNTEAFF; CDR3 DNA: TGTGCCAGCTACCTAAAATCGAGGAACACTGAAGCTTTCTTT
V gene: TRBV20-1; J gene: TRBJ1-2; clone size: .; D gene: .; CDR3 protein: CSATPGTHYGYTF; CDR3 DNA: TGCAGTGCGACTCCCGGGACACACTATGGCTACACCTTC
V gene: TRBV4-2; J gene: TRBJ1-6; clone size: .; D gene: .; CDR3 protein: CASSQTESSYNSPLHF; CDR3 DNA: TGTGCCAGCAGCCAGACCGAAAGCTCCTATAATTCACCCCTCCACTTT
V gene: TRBV6-1; J gene: TRBJ2-3; clone size: few; D gene: TRBD1; CDR3 protein: CASSRDRGGHTQYF; CDR3 DNA: TGTGCCAGCAGCAGGGACAGGGGAGGCCATACGCAGTATTTT
V gene: TRBV3-1; J gene: TRBJ2-5; clone size: few; D gene: TRBD1; CDR3 protein: CASSQDGGQQETQYF; CDR3 DNA: TGTGCCAGCAGCCAAGATGGGGGACAGCAAGAGACCCAGTACTTC
V gene: TRBV15; J gene: TRBJ2-1; clone size: .; D gene: TRBD1; CDR3 protein: CATEQGLEAYNEQFF; CDR3 DNA: TGTGCCACCGAACAGGGGTTAGAGGCGTACAATGAGCAGTTCTTC
V gene: TRBV11-3; J gene: TRBJ2-1; clone size: few; D gene: .; CDR3 protein: CASSLDGPSSYNEQFF; CDR3 DNA: TGTGCCAGCAGCTTGGACGGGCCCAGCTCCTACAATGAGCAGTTCTTC
V gene: TRBV10-3; J gene: TRBJ2-3; clone size: .; D gene: .; CDR3 protein: CAISEWGRGSEDTQYF; CDR3 DNA: TGTGCCATCAGTGAGTGGGGGCGGGGGTCTGAGGATACGCAGTATTTT
V gene: TRBV6-1; J gene: TRBJ1-2; clone size: .; D gene: .; CDR3 protein: CASSEERDRRGYTF; CDR3 DNA: TGTGCCAGCAGTGAAGAGCGGGACCGGCGTGGCTACACCTTC
V gene: TRBV3-1; J gene: TRBJ1-2; clone size: .; D gene: .; CDR3 protein: CASSQQDGNYGYTF; CDR3 DNA: TGTGCCAGCAGCCAGCAGGACGGTAACTATGGCTACACCTTC
V gene: TRBV2; J gene: TRBJ2-1; clone size: .; D gene: TRBD2; CDR3 protein: CASSRLAGADNEQFF; CDR3 DNA: TGTGCCAGCAGCCGACTAGCGGGGGCCGACAATGAGCAGTTCTTC
V gene: TRBV18; J gene: TRBJ2-1; clone size: .; D gene: TRBD2; CDR3 protein: CASSAGNSGGNEQFF; CDR3 DNA: TGTGCCAGCTCAGCCGGGAACTCGGGGGGCAATGAGCAGTTCTTC
V gene: TRBV11-2; J gene: TRBJ2-2; clone size: few; D gene: TRBD1; CDR3 protein: CASLLDRAGTGELFF; CDR3 DNA: TGTGCCAGCTTATTGGACAGGGCAGGCACCGGGGAGCTGTTTTTT
V gene: TRBV2; J gene: TRBJ1-6; clone size: many; D gene: .; CDR3 protein: CALKRLSSYNSPLHF; CDR3 DNA: TGTGCCCTCAAGAGACTTAGCTCCTATAATTCACCCCTCCACTTT
V gene: TRBV6-1; J gene: TRBJ2-1; clone size: .; D gene: TRBD2; CDR3 protein: CASRELAGAHNEQFF; CDR3 DNA: TGTGCCAGCAGAGAACTAGCGGGGGCCCACAATGAGCAGTTCTTC
V gene: TRBV6-5; J gene: TRBJ2-5; clone size: .; D gene: TRBD2; CDR3 protein: CASIERGGSETQYF; CDR3 DNA: TGTGCCAGCATTGAGCGGGGGGGCTCGGAGACCCAGTACTTC
V gene: TRBV29-1; J gene: TRBJ2-3; clone size: .; D gene: TRBD1; CDR3 protein: CSVEGGMTGPDTQYF; CDR3 DNA: TGCAGCGTTGAAGGGGGAATGACAGGGCCCGATACGCAGTATTTT
V gene: TRBV2; J gene: TRBJ2-1; clone size: .; D gene: TRBD1; CDR3 protein: CASRDPGTGAYNEQFF; CDR3 DNA: TGTGCCAGCAGAGATCCGGGGACAGGGGCCTACAATGAGCAGTTCTTC
V gene: TRBV20-1; J gene: TRBJ2-1; clone size: .; D gene: .; CDR3 protein: CSAMDPRRPYNEQFF; CDR3 DNA: TGCAGTGCCATGGACCCCCGGCGTCCCTACAATGAGCAGTTCTTC
V gene: TRBV5-1; J gene: TRBJ1-3; clone size: .; D gene: .; CDR3 protein: CASSLAGVSGNTIYF; CDR3 DNA: TGCGCCAGCAGCTTGGCCGGGGTCTCTGGAAACACCATATATTTT
V gene: TRBV7-9; J gene: TRBJ2-7; clone size: once; D gene: TRBD1; CDR3 protein: CASSDGQGAYEQYF; CDR3 DNA: TGTGCCAGCAGCGACGGACAGGGCGCCTACGAGCAGTACTTC
V gene: TRBV4-1; J gene: TRBJ2-7; clone size: .; D gene: TRBD1; CDR3 protein: CASSPRQGFGYEQYF; CDR3 DNA: TGCGCCAGCAGCCCACGACAGGGATTCGGCTACGAGCAGTACTTC
V gene: TRBV29-1; J gene: TRBJ2-3; clone size: .; D gene: .; CDR3 protein: CSVFAADTQYF; CDR3 DNA: TGCAGCGTGTTTGCAGCAGATACGCAGTATTTT
V gene: TRBV20-1; J gene: TRBJ1-6; clone size: .; D gene: .; CDR3 protein: CSAGPRGGNSPLHF; CDR3 DNA: TGCAGTGCTGGCCCAAGGGGAGGTAATTCACCCCTCCACTTT
V gene: TRBV6-1; J gene: TRBJ2-7; clone size: .; D gene: .; CDR3 protein: CASRSESARGGYEQYF; CDR3 DNA: TGTGCCAGCAGGAGCGAATCCGCCCGCGGCGGCTACGAGCAGTACTTC
V gene: TRBV5-1; J gene: TRBJ2-7; clone size: few; D gene: TRBD2; CDR3 protein: CASSDGGGSYEQYF; CDR3 DNA: TGCGCCAGCAGCGACGGCGGGGGGTCCTACGAGCAGTACTTC
V gene: TRBV4-2; J gene: TRBJ2-1; clone size: .; D gene: TRBD2; CDR3 protein: CASSQVPSGGLSYNEQFF; CDR3 DNA: TGTGCCAGCAGCCAAGTACCTAGCGGGGGCCTCTCCTACAATGAGCAGTTCTTC
V gene: TRBV11-2; J gene: TRBJ2-1; clone size: .; D gene: TRBD2; CDR3 protein: CASSPHAGGDNEQFF; CDR3 DNA: TGTGCCAGCAGCCCCCACGCGGGAGGGGACAATGAGCAGTTCTTC
V gene: TRBV6-1; J gene: TRBJ1-1; clone size: few; D gene: TRBD1; CDR3 protein: CASSEVRDSGEAFF; CDR3 DNA: TGTGCCAGCAGCGAAGTTAGGGACAGCGGTGAAGCTTTCTTT
V gene: TRBV4-2; J gene: TRBJ2-3; clone size: few; D gene: TRBD2; CDR3 protein: CASSQGLGRGADTQYF; CDR3 DNA: TGTGCCAGCAGCCAAGGCCTCGGGAGGGGCGCAGATACGCAGTATTTT
V gene: TRBV6-2/TRBV6-3; J gene: TRBJ2-5; clone size: .; D gene: TRBD1; CDR3 protein: CASSYSGQIGETQYF; CDR3 DNA: TGTGCCAGCAGTTACTCGGGACAGATCGGGGAGACCCAGTACTTC
V gene: TRBV20-1; J gene: TRBJ2-3; clone size: .; D gene: TRBD2; CDR3 protein: CSATHGLAGQDTQYF; CDR3 DNA: TGCAGTGCTACCCATGGACTAGCGGGGCAAGATACGCAGTATTTT
V gene: TRBV12-3/TRBV12-4; J gene: TRBJ1-5; clone size: .; D gene: .; CDR3 protein: CASTRNGSGRLQQPQHF; CDR3 DNA: TGTGCCAGCACCCGAAATGGGTCGGGACGTCTACAACAGCCCCAGCATTTT
V gene: TRBV5-1; J gene: TRBJ2-5; clone size: .; D gene: TRBD1; CDR3 protein: CASSLGQGTEETQYF; CDR3 DNA: TGCGCCAGCAGCTTAGGACAGGGTACTGAAGAGACCCAGTACTTC
V gene: TRBV10-3; J gene: TRBJ2-5; clone size: .; D gene: TRBD1; CDR3 protein: CATKLQGVGETQYF; CDR3 DNA: TGTGCCACCAAGTTACAGGGGGTGGGAGAGACCCAGTACTTC